Shown below are 9 T cell receptor beta chains from a single sample sequenced in a study of blood T cells in healthy people across ages. A second PCR, run for roughly 7 to 11 cycles, used a sample-barcoded 5' primer plus a J-beta primer mix. MiXCR, run by TCRdb on the 5' RACE reads, gives a single entry per CDR3 protein. The table shows about 1.1 million distinct CDR3 sequences, with approximately 38% occurring only once. Material: blood. All receptors come from a man aged 18 to 35 in good health.

This chain connects TRBV6-5 to TRBJ2-1, with a tentative D call TRBD2 (6 bases). Germline values: CDR1 MNHEY, CDR2 SVGAGI. Trimming removed 6 bases from V and 4 bases from J, with 19 bases in between. CDR3 length: 16 residues. The CDR3 DNA follows: TGTGCCAGCAGAAATAAAGGGACTCTACTTTACAATGAGCAGTTCTTC. Amino acids: CASRNKGTLLYNEQFF.

A note on this clonotype: At one end the junction does not follow the germline gene, possibly because of a read error. The rearrangement links TRBV20-1 to TRBJ2-5; D possibly corresponds to TRBD2 (5 bases). This CDR3 region has 13 residues. In germline, CDR1 is DFQATT, CDR2 SNEGSKA (reference sequence). CDR3 bases: TGCAGTACTAGAGTCTCGACCGTAGGTGAGCAGTACTTC. This sequence encodes CSTRVSTVGEQYF.

Regarding this clonotype: Just one base apart from a much larger clone, this may be a read error. The CDR3 DNA follows: TGTGCCAGCAGCTACGGGGTGACTCAGCCCCAGCATTTT. Its protein is CASSYGVTQPQHF. This chain connects TRBV7-9 to TRBJ1-5; D gene unclear. V lost 4 bases to trimming and J lost 6 bases, with 10 bases between them. Looked up from germline, CDR1 is SEHNR and CDR2 is FQNEAQ (reference sequence). CDR3 length equals 13 residues.

Turning to this clonotype: A much larger clone lies one base from this, so it may be a read error. The J gene is TRBJ2-1, the V gene TRBV7-2; possibly TRBD1 for D (6 bases). The CDR3 runs to 16 residues. Per germline, CDR1 SGHTA and CDR2 FQGNSA. CDR3 DNA sequence: TGTGCCAGTAATTTGGCCGGGACAACTATTAACAATGAGCGGTTCTTC. This encodes CASNLAGTTINNERFF.

The chain couples TRBV20-1 to TRBJ2-3, with D tentatively TRBD1 (6 bases). The germline V and J ends were trimmed by 5 bases and 2 bases, with 14 bases remaining between them. The length of the CDR3 is 14 residues. Per germline, CDR1 DFQATT and CDR2 SNEGSKA (reference sequence). CDR3: CSARARGTTDTQYF. As DNA, the CDR3 is TGCAGTGCTCGTGCCAGGGGTACCACAGATACGCAGTATTTT.

The rearrangement uses TRBV7-6 and TRBJ2-7; no clear D gene. Looked up from germline, CDR1 is SGHVS and CDR2 is FNYEAQ. This CDR3 region has 15 residues. V lost 1 base, J lost 1 base, and 11 bases lay in between. The CDR3 DNA sequence: TGTGCCAGCAGCTTAGAGGCTGGGCAGTCCTACGAGCAGTACTTC. This sequence encodes CASSLEAGQSYEQYF.

CDR3: CASSQETGVAKNIQYF. The CDR3 coding sequence is TGTGCCAGCAGTCAAGAGACAGGGGTAGCCAAAAACATTCAGTACTTC. The genes are TRBV28 and TRBJ2-4; 8 nucleotides line up with TRBD1. V was clipped by 5 bases and J by 0 bases; unmatched bases: 6. CDR3 length equals 16 residues. Germline-derived CDR1 and CDR2 are MDHEN and SYDVKM.

This clonotype has just a few counts. The J gene is TRBJ2-1, the V gene TRBV12-5; perhaps TRBD1 as D (7 bases). Germline-derived CDR1 and CDR2 are LGHNT and FRNRAP. The CDR3 runs 14 residues. V was cut by 3 bases and J by 5 bases, with 11 bases left in between. Here the CDR3 reads CASGFGGTDNEQFF. CDR3 in DNA: TGTGCTAGTGGTTTTGGAGGGACAGACAATGAGCAGTTCTTC.

Only a few counts were recorded for this clonotype. This chain joins TRBV20-1 and TRBJ2-1, with TRBD2 matching over 10 bases. CDR3 length: 14 residues. J lost 4 bases, V lost 4 bases, and 4 bases had no gene match. The germline V gene has CDR1 DFQATT and CDR2 SNEGSKA (reference sequence). The CDR3 DNA reads TGCAGTGCTAATGGACTAGCGGTATACAATGAGCAGTTCTTC. The encoded protein is CSANGLAVYNEQFF.